Each of the 10 T cell receptor beta chains below was sequenced from the same sample in a study of blood T cell repertoires in COVID-19 (dated by TCRdb to about 2020). Library preparation used the immunoSEQ multiplex PCR assay. In TCRdb, the immuneACCESS table is reduced to in-frame sequences with V and J assigned. These tables do not hold every clone; where another copy was compared, an unresolved V gene accounts for under half, and the others remain unexplained. Here the sample has approximately 41,000 clones; approximately 91% occur a single time. About 22% of the sample goes to the ten largest clones. Specimen: peripheral blood. These receptor sequences come from a man over 45 with active COVID-19.

The chain recombines TRBV6-5 with TRBJ2-7; maybe TRBD1 (7 bases). Looked up from germline, CDR1 is MNHEY and CDR2 is SVGAGI. V was trimmed by 9 bases and J by 0 bases, leaving 18 bases between them. This CDR3 has 15 residues. CDR3 nucleotides: TGTGCCAGTATCGAAGGGCAGGGGGGCTCCTACGAGCAGTACTTC. It translates to CASIEGQGGSYEQYF.

This clone was recorded at least ten times. The CDR3 is CSVGGTGATGELFF. The CDR3 nucleotides read TGCAGCGTTGGGGGGACAGGCGCCACCGGGGAGCTGTTTTTT. The chain is built from TRBV29-1 and TRBJ2-2, with 8 bases that match TRBD1. Germline V gene sequence: CDR1 SQVTM, CDR2 ANQGSEA. V shed 4 bases, J shed 4 bases, and the junction held 5 bases outside the gene matches. The CDR3 is 14 amino acids.

V usage is TRBV27 and J usage is TRBJ2-7; TRBD2 matches at 11 bases. The CDR3 is made up of 16 amino acids. V lost 2 bases to trimming and J lost 7 bases; unmatched junction nucleotides: 10. Per the germline V gene, CDR1 is MNHEY and CDR2 is SMNVEV (reference sequence). CDR3 sequence: CASSLEASGRPGEQYF. The CDR3, as DNA: TGTGCCAGCAGTTTAGAGGCTAGCGGGAGGCCCGGGGAGCAGTACTTC.

This rearrangement joins TRBV5-4 to TRBJ2-7, with TRBD2 identical over 7 bases. This CDR3 spans 15 amino acids. Germline CDR1 SGHNT, CDR2 YYREEE (reference sequence). V shed 3 bases and J 4 bases; nucleotides not matched to a gene: 10. In DNA form, the CDR3 reads TGTGCCAGCAGCTCGTCGGGGGGAGGGACTTACGAGCAGTACTTC. It is translated as CASSSSGGGTYEQYF.

The chain carries TRBV11-2 and TRBJ1-1; D might be TRBD1 (6 bases). The V end lost 3 bases, the J end lost 3 bases, and 20 bases lay between the germline ends. Germline assignment: CDR1 SGHAT and CDR2 FQNNGV. The CDR3 covers 17 residues. The CDR3 loop reads CASSLGGGRLSHTEAFF. CDR3 bases: TGTGCCAGCAGCTTGGGAGGGGGACGGTTATCTCACACTGAAGCTTTCTTT. Supplemented by reference TRBV11-2 and TRBJ1-1, the full variable domain reads EAGVAQSPRYKIIEKRQSVAFWCNPISGHATLYWYQQILGQGPKLLIQFQNNGVVDDSQLPKDRFSAERLKGVDSTLKIQPAKLEDSAVYLCASSLGGGRLSHTEAFFGQGTRLTVV.

The chain has TRBV5-1 and TRBJ2-7, with D possibly TRBD1 on 5 matching bases. The ends were cut back, 4 bases at V and 1 base at J, with 9 bases in the middle. CDR3 length: 13 residues. Germline lookup yields CDR1 SGHRS and CDR2 YFSETQ. The CDR3 nucleotides are TGCGCCAGCAGCCCCCAGGGATCCTACGAGCAGTACTTC. Translated: CASSPQGSYEQYF.

This clone has only one observation. This chain connects TRBV6-5 to TRBJ2-1; 10 bases agree with TRBD1. Germline CDR1 and CDR2: MNHEY and SVGAGI. J gave up 15 bases and V 6 bases, and 5 bases lay outside the gene matches. The CDR3 is made up of 11 amino acids. This chain's CDR3 is CASSSGTGAFF. CDR3 DNA: TGTGCCAGCAGCTCCGGGACAGGGGCGTTCTTC.

The chain recombines TRBV18 with TRBJ2-1; TRBD2 agrees at 8 bases. Trimming removed 6 bases from V and 3 bases from J; junction bases left unmatched: 7. The CDR3 covers 15 residues. The V gene's germline CDR1 is KGHSH and CDR2 LQKENI. The DNA of the CDR3 is TGTGCCAGCTCTTCGCGGGAGGCCTACTACAATGAGCAGTTCTTC. As protein: CASSSREAYYNEQFF.

The chain couples TRBV18 to TRBJ2-2; D gene unclear. The CDR3 is made up of 15 amino acids. Between the trimmed V and J ends, which lost 2 bases and 7 bases, there was a span of 14 bases. Germline V lookup: CDR1 KGHSH, CDR2 LQKENI. The CDR3 nucleotides are TGTGCCAGCTCACCAAGACGAGGATCTGGCGGGGAGCTGTTTTTT. Its translation is CASSPRRGSGGELFF.

This clone was seen just once. The rearrangement links TRBV29-1 to TRBJ1-3, with D uncertain. This CDR3 has 11 amino acids. The germline gives CDR1 SQVTM, CDR2 ANQGSEA. The ends were cut back, 7 bases at V and 4 bases at J, with 8 bases in the middle. CDR3 region: CSGAVGNTIYF. As DNA, the CDR3 is TGCAGCGGAGCGGTGGGAAACACCATATATTTT.